This is a list of T cell receptor beta chains from one sample in a study of cytomegalovirus exposure and HLA in healthy donors. TCRdb's copy holds only in-frame clones and misses some; the assay was immunoSEQ multiplex PCR. Its table lists some 130,000 clones. The sample taken for sequencing was PBMCs. The receptors were sampled from a woman aged 40 to 50 in good health and CMV-seropositive. CDR3s include the opening cysteine and the closing phenylalanine or tryptophan. The order of the fields is V gene, J gene, CDR3 protein.

>TRBV11-2|TRBJ2-7
CASSFKFQGDEQYF
>TRBV7-9|TRBJ2-3
CASSKDSADTQYF
>TRBV5-6|TRBJ1-4
CASSLRGSRGKEKLFF
>TRBV25-1|TRBJ2-1
CASSLPPGNEQFF
>TRBV27|TRBJ2-7
CASRPDSGRPLSLYF
>TRBV2|TRBJ2-1
CARSSGSDEQFF
>TRBV5-6|TRBJ1-3
CASRTGFGNTIYF
>TRBV6-6|TRBJ2-3
CASSRTSGSRTDTQYF
>TRBV29-1|TRBJ2-1
CSVVRSGSGRGNEQFF
>TRBV5-6|TRBJ2-7
CASSSGTRQGRNPYEQYF
>TRBV7-2|TRBJ2-1
CASSPGSRGRSHEQFF
>TRBV7-3|TRBJ2-7
CASSLDSSYEQYF
>TRBV7-3|TRBJ2-1
CASSLTSDLYNEQFF
>TRBV7-3|TRBJ2-6
CASSLGPRFSSSGANVLTF
>TRBV10-3|TRBJ2-3
CAISAGTDTDTQYF
>TRBV9|TRBJ2-5
CASSLHNRETQYF
>TRBV5-1|TRBJ2-7
CASSLDGREVSEQYF
>TRBV15|TRBJ2-2
CATSRDRVVGQGKAGELFF
>TRBV6-5|TRBJ2-7
CASSPRRVSYEQYF
>TRBV7-9|TRBJ2-1
CASSPPSSYNEQFF
>TRBV5-6|TRBJ2-7
CASSLGLAGVGQYF
>TRBV5-6|TRBJ1-1
CASSAGTGVDTEAFF
>TRBV2|TRBJ1-3
CASSVNRVILSGNTIYF
>TRBV7-2|TRBJ2-2
CASSLSGGGTGELFF
>TRBV10-1|TRBJ2-3
CARQLIPTDTQYF
>TRBV6-5|TRBJ1-2
CASSYAQGTNYGYTF
>TRBV13|TRBJ2-3
CASSRRLAESTSTDTQYF
>TRBV7-8|TRBJ2-5
CASGLQGAGETQYF
>TRBV5-4|TRBJ1-1
CASSLDLDAMNTEAFF
>TRBV19|TRBJ2-7
CASSNRQGRNSYEQYF